The 14 T cell receptor beta chains given below trace back to one sample, sequenced in a study of CD8 T cells in Susac syndrome. RNA amounts of roughly 0.45 to 1 ug underwent reverse transcription with random hexamers. MiXCR, run by TCRdb on the immunoSEQ multiplex PCR reads, gives a single entry per CDR3 protein. The data contain about 180,000 distinct CDR3 sequences, 94% of them singletons. Sequenced material: CD4+ T cells from PBMCs. The receptor set was obtained from a human donor with Susac syndrome.

CDR3 in DNA: TGTGCCAGCAGCCAAGAACAGGGGGCGATAACTGGCTACACCTTC. Residues: CASSQEQGAITGYTF. The rearrangement joins TRBV3-1 to TRBJ1-2; TRBD1 aligns across 9 bases. The CDR3 spans 15 residues. The V gene end was trimmed by 0 bases and the J gene end by 7 bases; junction bases not matched to a gene: 6. Germline V gene lookup returns CDR1 LGHDT and CDR2 YNNKEL (reference sequence).

The chain is built from TRBV18 and TRBJ1-2; D unresolved. Germline V gene sequence: CDR1 KGHSH, CDR2 LQKENI. The CDR3 contains 14 residues. V lost 6 bases and J 3 bases, leaving 14 bases between the germline ends. CDR3 sequence: CASSGQTDHYGYTF. In nucleotides, the CDR3 is TGTGCCAGCTCGGGCCAGACGGACCACTATGGCTACACCTTC. Supplemented by reference TRBV18 and TRBJ1-2, the full variable domain reads NAGVMQNPRHLVRRRGQEARLRCSPMKGHSHVYWYRQLPEEGLKFMVYLQKENIIDESGMPKERFSAEFPKEGPSILRIQQVVRGDSAAYFCASSGQTDHYGYTFGSGTRLTVV.

The rearrangement joins TRBV12-3 or TRBV12-4 to TRBJ2-2, with 8 bases fitting TRBD1. The CDR3 covers 14 residues. J gave up 5 bases and V 7 bases, and 6 bases lay outside the gene matches. The CDR3 DNA reads as TGTGCCAGCACCGAGACAGGGGTGACCGGGGAGCTGTTTTTT. Translation: CASTETGVTGELFF.

This sequence joins TRBV12-3 or TRBV12-4 and TRBJ2-2; weak D call: TRBD1 (6 bases). V gave up 6 bases and J gave up 1 base, with 15 bases separating them. The CDR3 is 16 residues long. Here the CDR3 reads CASRPQGKRNTGELFF. DNA for the CDR3: TGTGCCAGCAGGCCACAGGGAAAAAGGAACACCGGGGAGCTGTTTTTT.

The rearrangement joins TRBV13 to TRBJ2-4; D may match TRBD1 or TRBD2 (5 bases each). Per germline, CDR1 PRHDT and CDR2 FYEKMQ (reference sequence). V was shortened by 7 bases and J by 0 bases, with 13 bases between the two germline ends. CDR3 length: 15 residues. The CDR3 spells CASTPGTLAKNIQYF. The CDR3 coding sequence is TGTGCCAGCACCCCCGGGACGCTAGCCAAAAACATTCAGTACTTC.

This clonotype was seen only once. This rearrangement joins TRBV2 to TRBJ1-1; the match to TRBD1 covers 7 bases. Germline values: CDR1 SNHLY, CDR2 FYNNEI. The V segment lost 7 bases and the J segment 8 bases; nucleotides outside the gene matches: 7. This CDR3 has 12 amino acids. This chain's CDR3 is CASTGRGGEAFF. The CDR3 nucleotides read TGTGCCAGCACCGGCCGAGGGGGCGAAGCTTTCTTT. The full variable domain, with the rest looked up from reference TRBV2 and TRBJ1-1, is EPEVTQTPSHQVTQMGQEVILRCVPISNHLYFYWYRQILGQKVEFLVSFYNNEISEKSEIFDDQFSVERPDGSNFTLKIRSTKLEDSAMYFCASTGRGGEAFFGQGTRLTVV.

The chain carries TRBV4-3 and TRBJ2-1; tentative D call: TRBD2 (6 bases). The CDR3 is made up of 15 amino acids. Germline CDR1 and CDR2: LGHNA and YSLEER. The V gene lost 1 base and the J gene lost 2 bases, with 9 bases spanning the gap. CDR3 residues: CASSQVGGTYNEQFF. In DNA form, the CDR3 reads TGCGCCAGCAGCCAAGTGGGGGGTACCTACAATGAGCAGTTCTTC.

This clonotype was observed a single time. The chain employs TRBV7-6 and TRBJ1-4; TRBD1 aligns across 7 bases. The germline CDR1 and CDR2 sequences are SGHVS and FNYEAQ. J lost 8 bases, V lost 2 bases, and 14 bases had no gene match. The CDR3 contains 17 residues. The CDR3 region is CASSLTAGSGGREKLFF. As DNA, the CDR3 is TGTGCCAGCAGCTTAACGGCCGGGTCAGGGGGACGGGAAAAACTGTTTTTT.

This chain connects TRBV7-9 to TRBJ2-7; 9 bases fit TRBD1. The ends lost 3 bases at V and 5 bases at J; junction bases unmatched: 2. The CDR3 length is 13 residues. In germline, CDR1 is SEHNR, CDR2 FQNEAQ (reference sequence). CDR3 in amino acids: CASSFRTGDEQYF. In DNA form, the CDR3 reads TGTGCCAGCAGCTTTCGGACAGGGGACGAGCAGTACTTC. The variable domain in full, completed from reference TRBV7-9 and TRBJ2-7, reads DTGVSQNPRHKITKRGQNVTFRCDPISEHNRLYWYRQTLGQGPEFLTYFQNEAQLEKSRLLSDRFSAERPKGSFSTLEIQRTEQGDSAMYLCASSFRTGDEQYFGPGTRLTVT.

V usage is TRBV12-3 or TRBV12-4 and J usage is TRBJ1-2; D is unresolved. Trimming pared 6 bases from V and 4 bases from J, leaving 9 bases between. CDR3 length equals 12 residues. Written as DNA, the CDR3 is TGTGCCAGCAGCCCACGAAGCTATGGCTACACCTTC. Residues: CASSPRSYGYTF.

The J gene is TRBJ2-6, the V gene TRBV12-3 or TRBV12-4; D gene ambiguous. V lost 6 bases, J lost 0 bases, and 9 bases lay in between. The CDR3 spans 15 residues. The CDR3: CASSQSHSGANVLTF. The CDR3 nucleotides read TGTGCCAGCAGCCAAAGCCACTCTGGGGCCAACGTCCTGACTTTC.

The V call is TRBV15, the J call TRBJ2-7; a weak D match, TRBD1 (6 bases). CDR3 length equals 15 residues. Between the trimmed V and J ends, which lost 2 bases and 2 bases, there was a span of 13 bases. Germline V gene sequence: CDR1 LNHNV, CDR2 YYDKDF (reference sequence). CDR3 protein: CATSRLVTGAYEQYF. The CDR3, as DNA: TGTGCCACCAGCAGACTGGTGACAGGTGCCTACGAGCAGTACTTC. The full variable domain, completed using reference TRBV15 and TRBJ2-7, is DAMVIQNPRYQVTQFGKPVTLSCSQTLNHNVMYWYQQKSSQAPKLLFHYYDKDFNNEADTPDNFQSRRPNTSFCFLDIRSPGLGDTAMYLCATSRLVTGAYEQYFGPGTRLTVT.

The chain carries TRBV20-1 and TRBJ2-3; D is possibly TRBD1 or TRBD2 (5 bases each). Trimming cost V 3 bases and J 0 bases, with 16 bases left between them. This CDR3 comprises 16 residues. Germline-derived CDR1 and CDR2 are DFQATT and SNEGSKA (reference sequence). DNA for the CDR3: TGCAGTGCTAGTTTTTTCGGGGCTTCTAGCACAGATACGCAGTATTTT. Translated: CSASFFGASSTDTQYF.

The rearrangement joins TRBV20-1 to TRBJ2-2, with 8 nucleotides matching TRBD2. The V and J ends lost 2 bases and 5 bases, in that order; junction bases with no gene match: 1. CDR1 and CDR2 from the germline V gene are DFQATT and SNEGSKA (reference sequence). The CDR3 has 13 residues. CDR3: CSARTSGTGELFF. Written as DNA, the CDR3 is TGCAGTGCTAGAACTAGCGGAACCGGGGAGCTGTTTTTT.